These 27 T cell receptor beta chains came from one sample sequenced in a study of blood T cell repertoires in COVID-19. Produced via immunoSEQ multiplex PCR; TCRdb's table is partial and in-frame only. The repertoire has 70,000 to 90,000 clones, 80% to 90% of them found once; the top ten carry roughly 45%. Sequenced: peripheral blood. These receptors all stem from a human donor in a cohort sampled during active COVID-19.

This clone has more than one count but fewer than ten. The V gene is TRBV10-3, the J gene TRBJ2-3, with unresolved D. The CDR3 length is 15 residues. Trimming took 1 base from V and 1 from J, leaving 9 bases between them. CDR1 ENHRY and CDR2 SYGVKD come from the germline V gene. CDR3 in amino acids: CAISEFSPGTDTQYF. Written as DNA, the CDR3 is TGTGCCATCAGTGAGTTTTCACCGGGCACAGATACGCAGTATTTT.

This chain links TRBV7-2 with TRBJ2-3; 9 bases agree with TRBD2. The germline V gene encodes CDR1 SGHTA and CDR2 FQGNSA. The length of the CDR3 is 16 residues. V shed 2 bases and J 4 bases; nucleotides not matched to a gene: 7. The CDR3 DNA is TGTGCCAGCAGCTTAAGGAGCGGGGGGACCCCAGATACGCAGTATTTT. It is translated as CASSLRSGGTPDTQYF.

This chain's CDR3 is CASSIFSNEQFF. The CDR3 nucleotides are TGTGCCAGTAGTATCTTTTCCAATGAGCAGTTCTTC. The chain links TRBV19 to TRBJ2-1; D gene ambiguous. CDR3 length: 12 amino acids. Germline V gene data show CDR1 as LNHDA and CDR2 as SQIVND (reference sequence). The ends were cut back, 3 bases at V and 6 bases at J, with 6 bases in the middle.

CDR3 region: CASSVQGGTQYF. CDR3 bases: TGTGCCAGCAGCGTACAGGGGGGGACCCAGTACTTC. The rearrangement uses TRBV14 and TRBJ2-5; 8 positions agree with TRBD1. The CDR3 length is 12 residues. J lost 7 bases, V lost 5 bases, and 3 bases had no gene match. Germline assignment: CDR1 SGHDN and CDR2 FVKESK. The complete variable domain, with remaining parts taken from reference TRBV14 and TRBJ2-5, reads EAGVTQFPSHSVIEKGQTVTLRCDPISGHDNLYWYRRVMGKEIKFLLHFVKESKQDESGMPNNRFLAERTGGTYSTLKVQPAELEDSGVYFCASSVQGGTQYFGPGTRLLVL.

The chain employs TRBV29-1 and TRBJ2-2; 7 nucleotides match TRBD1. This CDR3 is built from 14 residues. Germline V gene sequence: CDR1 SQVTM, CDR2 ANQGSEA. Unmatched junction bases numbered 8, after V lost 6 bases and J lost 4 bases. The CDR3 is CSVNQGVGTGELFF. The CDR3 DNA follows: TGCAGCGTGAACCAGGGGGTCGGCACCGGGGAGCTGTTTTTT.

This sequence joins TRBV18 and TRBJ2-7, with 10 bases identical to TRBD2. CDR3 length: 14 amino acids. CDR1 and CDR2 (germline): KGHSH, LQKENI. The J segment lost 5 bases and the V segment lost 6 bases, leaving 7 bases of the junction unmatched. This chain's CDR3 is CASSQSGGAHEQYF. CDR3 coding DNA: TGTGCCAGCTCTCAGAGCGGGGGGGCCCACGAGCAGTACTTC.

The chain combines TRBV7-2 with TRBJ2-5; D ambiguous. Deletions cut 1 base from V and 4 bases from J, with 10 bases between. Per germline, CDR1 SGHTA and CDR2 FQGNSA. The CDR3 has 14 residues. CDR3 region: CASSLGQPPETQYF. CDR3 nucleotides: TGTGCCAGCAGCTTAGGACAACCCCCAGAGACCCAGTACTTC.

The rearrangement uses TRBV28 and TRBJ2-1; weak D call: TRBD2 (7 bases). There are 17 residues in the CDR3. V was pared by 6 bases and J by 4 bases, with 22 bases between. Germline V gene sequence: CDR1 MDHEN, CDR2 SYDVKM. The CDR3 nucleotides are TGTGCCAGCAGGGAGGGGGGACTACGGGAGAATTACAATGAGCAGTTCTTC. Residues: CASREGGLRENYNEQFF.

This clone was observed a single time. The V and J genes are TRBV6-5 and TRBJ1-2; D uncertain. CDR3 length: 14 amino acids. Germline V CDR1 and CDR2: MNHEY, SVGAGI. V lost 4 bases and J 2 bases, leaving 11 bases between the germline ends. The DNA of the CDR3 is TGTGCCAGCAGTTCCCCGACACGGAACTATGGCTACACCTTC. This translates into CASSSPTRNYGYTF.

The rearrangement uses TRBV5-5 and TRBJ1-1; D gene uncertain. The germline V gene encodes CDR1 SGHKS and CDR2 YYEKEE (reference sequence). V lost 1 base to trimming and J lost 2 bases, with 9 bases between them. This CDR3 is 14 amino acids long. The DNA of the CDR3 is TGTGCCAGCAGCTTGAGTTGGGCAAACACTGAAGCTTTCTTT. It translates to CASSLSWANTEAFF.

This chain uses TRBV28 with TRBJ2-7; TRBD1 matches 11 bases. Unmatched junction bases numbered 6, after V lost 2 bases and J lost 6 bases. The CDR3 contains 15 residues. CDR1 and CDR2 from the germline V gene are MDHEN and SYDVKM. The CDR3 is CASSLGGQGAGEQYF. The CDR3 nucleotides are TGTGCCAGCAGTTTAGGAGGACAGGGGGCTGGCGAGCAGTACTTC.

V gene TRBV7-8 combines with J gene TRBJ2-7; the match to TRBD2 covers 11 bases. The CDR3 loop spans 18 amino acids. CDR1 SGHVS and CDR2 FQNEAQ come from the germline V gene. V lost 4 bases, J lost 3 bases, and 14 bases stayed unmatched. The CDR3 DNA follows: TGTGCCAGCAGCTCCGGGACTAGCGGCGCCCTAGGTAACTACGAGCAGTACTTC. Translation gives CASSSGTSGALGNYEQYF.

The chain employs TRBV7-2 and TRBJ1-2, with D hard to call. V was shortened by 3 bases and J by 4 bases, with 6 bases between the two germline ends. The V gene's germline CDR1 is SGHTA and CDR2 FQGNSA. The CDR3 sequence is 12 residues long. CDR3 in DNA: TGTGCCAGCAGCTTTTCTTCCTATGGCTACACCTTC. This encodes CASSFSSYGYTF.

This chain joins TRBV5-1 and TRBJ1-2; D is ambiguous. With 0 bases removed from V and 8 bases from J, the gap between germline ends came to 17 bases. Germline values: CDR1 SGHRS, CDR2 YFSETQ. This CDR3 is built from 15 residues. DNA of the CDR3: TGCGCCAGCAGCTTGGGTTTATCGGATTCGCGGGGCTACACCTTC. It yields the protein CASSLGLSDSRGYTF.

The chain is built from TRBV5-3 and TRBJ1-1; the D gene is possibly TRBD1 (6 bases). TRBV5-3 is recorded as an ORF, its role being uncertain. V was pared by 3 bases and J by 7 bases, with 10 bases between. The CDR3 spans 12 residues. This CDR3 reads CARSCRGYEAFF. The CDR3 DNA reads as TGTGCCAGAAGCTGTAGGGGGTATGAAGCTTTCTTT.

The rearrangement uses TRBV6-5 and TRBJ1-1; D may be TRBD1 (5 bases). This CDR3 is built from 15 residues. CDR1 and CDR2 from the germline V gene are MNHEY and SVGAGI. V was clipped by 2 bases and J by 1 base, with 11 bases between them. CDR3 coding DNA: TGTGCCAGCAGTTACCGGGGGACGGCGAACACTGAAGCTTTCTTT. Translation gives CASSYRGTANTEAFF.

This chain connects TRBV2 to TRBJ2-1; TRBD2 is a possible D gene (5 bases). Germline CDR1 reads SNHLY; CDR2 reads FYNNEI. The CDR3 totals 11 residues. With 8 bases removed from V and 8 bases from J, the gap between germline ends came to 10 bases. Written as DNA, the CDR3 is TGTGCCAGCCGGGAATTCTATGAGCAGTTCTTC. It is translated as CASREFYEQFF.

This clone was picked up one time. This rearrangement joins TRBV18 to TRBJ2-3; 7 bases map to TRBD2. The V and J ends lost 2 bases and 5 bases, in that order; junction bases with no gene match: 4. Germline loops: CDR1 KGHSH, CDR2 LQKENI. The CDR3 covers 14 residues. The CDR3 here is CASSPSGIGDTQYF. CDR3 sequence (DNA): TGTGCCAGCTCACCAAGCGGGATTGGAGATACGCAGTATTTT.

This chain joins TRBV9 and TRBJ2-1; TRBD2 agrees at 7 bases. Germline assignment: CDR1 SGDLS and CDR2 YYNGEE. This CDR3 has 17 residues. V was clipped by 4 bases and J by 2 bases; unmatched bases: 12. DNA of the CDR3: TGTGCCAGCAGCCCCCAAGAGATTGCGGGAGCCTACAATGAGCAGTTCTTC. Protein: CASSPQEIAGAYNEQFF.

This chain links TRBV16 with TRBJ2-2, with D perhaps TRBD2 (5 bases). Deletions cut 0 bases from V and 0 bases from J, with 8 bases between. The length of the CDR3 is 16 residues. Germline V gives CDR1 KGHSY, CDR2 FQNENV. The CDR3: CASSQSFSANTGELFF. In nucleotides, the CDR3 is TGTGCCAGCAGCCAATCCTTTAGCGCGAACACCGGGGAGCTGTTTTTT.

The gene calls are TRBV4-3 and TRBJ2-6, with D maybe TRBD2 (5 bases). V gave up 0 bases and J gave up 0 bases, with 9 bases separating them. Germline-derived CDR1 and CDR2 are LGHNA and YSLEER. The CDR3 sequence is 17 residues long. In DNA, the CDR3 is TGCGCCAGCAGCCAAGATCGGAGCGGCTCTGGGGCCAACGTCCTGACTTTC. Encoded protein: CASSQDRSGSGANVLTF.

This rearrangement joins TRBV5-1 to TRBJ2-7; 8 nucleotides align to TRBD1. In germline, CDR1 is SGHRS, CDR2 YFSETQ. This CDR3 spans 15 amino acids. With V trimmed by 3 bases and J by 4 bases, 9 bases remained unmatched. For the CDR3, the DNA is TGCGCCAGCAGCTCGGGACGGACAGGGTTTTACGAGCAGTACTTC. Translating it yields CASSSGRTGFYEQYF.

The genes are TRBV27 and TRBJ1-2, with D unresolved. The CDR3 totals 13 residues. Germline V gene data show CDR1 as MNHEY and CDR2 as SMNVEV (reference sequence). V shed 8 bases and J shed 2 bases, with 12 bases lying between them. CDR3 nucleotide sequence: TGTGCCAGCGCTGTCAGGAACAACTATGGCTACACCTTC. This encodes CASAVRNNYGYTF.

This chain connects TRBV28 to TRBJ1-6; tentative D call: TRBD1 (5 bases). Germline values: CDR1 MDHEN, CDR2 SYDVKM. The CDR3 consists of 16 residues. The V end lost 3 bases, the J end lost 9 bases, and 18 bases lay between the germline ends. The CDR3 region is CASSFQGRGGTSPLHF. The DNA for the CDR3 is TGTGCCAGCAGTTTTCAGGGCAGAGGCGGGACTTCACCCCTCCACTTT.

The chain employs TRBV28 and TRBJ1-4, with a weak D call TRBD1 (6 bases). This CDR3 comprises 17 residues. Trimming shortened V by 4 bases and J by 0 bases, and 15 bases separated the two germline ends. Looked up from germline, CDR1 is MDHEN and CDR2 is SYDVKM. In DNA, the CDR3 is TGTGCCAGCAGTTCGAGGGGGAGGGGAGCAACTAATGAAAAACTGTTTTTT. Amino acids: CASSSRGRGATNEKLFF.

The V call is TRBV19, the J call TRBJ2-2; 10 nucleotides align to TRBD1. Per germline, CDR1 LNHDA and CDR2 SQIVND (reference sequence). Trimming took 4 bases from V and 0 from J; bases not matched to a gene: 2. This CDR3 has 16 amino acids. CDR3 DNA: TGTGCCAGTAGTAGGGGGACAGGGGCGAACACCGGGGAGCTGTTTTTT. It yields the protein CASSRGTGANTGELFF.

The V and J genes are TRBV19 and TRBJ1-1; 7 bases are a match to TRBD1. V was pared by 4 bases and J by 7 bases, with 9 bases of the junction left unmatched. The CDR3 extends over 14 amino acids. Germline V CDR1 and CDR2: LNHDA, SQIVND (reference sequence). The CDR3 sequence is CASSKGFRTGEAFF. The CDR3 DNA sequence: TGTGCCAGTAGTAAGGGTTTTCGGACAGGTGAAGCTTTCTTT.